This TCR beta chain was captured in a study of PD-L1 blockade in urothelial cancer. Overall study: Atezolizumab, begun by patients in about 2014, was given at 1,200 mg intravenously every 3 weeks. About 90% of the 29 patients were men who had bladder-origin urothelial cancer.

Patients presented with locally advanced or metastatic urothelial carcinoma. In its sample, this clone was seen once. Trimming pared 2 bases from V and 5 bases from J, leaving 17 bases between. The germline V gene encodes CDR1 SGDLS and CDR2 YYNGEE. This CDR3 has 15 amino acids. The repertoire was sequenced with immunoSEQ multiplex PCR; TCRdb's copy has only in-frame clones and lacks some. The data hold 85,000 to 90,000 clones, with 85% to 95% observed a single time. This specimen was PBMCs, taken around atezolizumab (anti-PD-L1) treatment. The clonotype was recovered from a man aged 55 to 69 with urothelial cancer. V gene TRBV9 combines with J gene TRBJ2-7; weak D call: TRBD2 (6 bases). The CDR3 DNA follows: TGTGCCAGCAGCGTCCTTCGGGAGAAGGGGAACGAGCAGTACTTC. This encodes CASSVLREKGNEQYF.